This T cell receptor (beta chain) was retrieved from a study of T cells in Graves' hyperthyroidism and ophthalmopathy. Whole-study results and caveats: A median around six months before onset, the model predicted ophthalmopathy. The majority of expanded thyroid clonotypes above 0.001 also appeared in blood.

Patients aged 18 to 65 had newly diagnosed hyperthyroidism of under 2 months' duration. PBMCs were collected from a roughly 9.7 ml volume of fresh peripheral blood. TCR beta CDR3 regions were amplified from RNA. First-round RT-PCR of the TCR CDR3 relied on the HTBI primer set. TCRdb reanalysed the multiplex PCR reads using MiXCR and keeps one entry per CDR3 protein. The table has about 400,000 distinct CDR3 sequences, about 16% seen once; the top ten hold 30% to 35%. At least ten counts were recorded for this clonotype. What it recognizes is unknown. The germline V gene has CDR1 MDHEN and CDR2 SYDVKM. The CDR3 has 16 residues. The V gene end was trimmed by 3 bases and the J gene end by 0 bases; junction bases not matched to a gene: 4.

This TCR was sampled from a woman aged 25 to 39 with Graves' hyperthyroidism. The gene calls are TRBV28 and TRBJ2-3; TRBD2 agrees at 9 bases. The sample taken for sequencing was blood. The CDR3 region is CASSLGTSSSTDTQYF. The CDR3 nucleotides are TGTGCCAGCAGTTTGGGGACTAGCTCTAGCACAGATACGCAGTATTTT.